The 3 T cell receptor beta chains listed next were all sequenced from one sample in a study of T cells in Graves' hyperthyroidism and ophthalmopathy. TCR beta CDR3 region amplification was performed from RNA transcripts. HTBI primers were employed in a first-round RT-PCR of the TCR CDR3. TCRdb analysed the multiplex PCR reads with MiXCR anew, one entry per CDR3 protein. The sample has a few hundred thousand distinct CDR3 sequences; 18% are singletons. The source material was blood. The source of these receptors is a man between 18 and 35 years old with Graves' ophthalmopathy.

This chain joins TRBV5-4 and TRBJ2-1; D might be TRBD1 or TRBD2, each matching 5 bases. CDR3 length equals 16 residues. V gave up 0 bases and J gave up 2 bases, with 12 bases separating them. Germline CDR1 and CDR2: SGHNT and YYREEE (reference sequence). CDR3 in amino acids: CASSLVGGPPYNEQFF. DNA for the CDR3: TGTGCCAGCAGCTTGGTTGGGGGACCTCCCTACAATGAGCAGTTCTTC.

This clonotype was detected many times. The J gene is TRBJ2-5, the V gene TRBV18; D not resolved. The CDR3 is 13 residues long. Trimming left V 2 bases short and J 3 bases short, with 7 bases between. Germline CDR1 and CDR2: KGHSH and LQKENI. The CDR3 here is CASSPGKEETQYF. The CDR3 nucleotides are TGTGCCAGCTCACCAGGGAAGGAAGAGACCCAGTACTTC.

This clonotype was detected many times. The V call is TRBV7-8, the J call TRBJ2-7; D might be TRBD2 (6 bases). The germline CDR1 and CDR2 sequences are SGHVS and FQNEAQ. The CDR3 has 15 residues. V dropped 1 base and J dropped 2 bases, with 12 bases sitting between them. The CDR3: CASSLGAGLAYEQYF. CDR3 DNA: TGTGCCAGCAGCTTAGGGGCGGGACTGGCCTACGAGCAGTACTTC.